Listed below are T cell receptor beta chains from one sample, sequenced in a study of molecular identifiers for immune sequencing clone quantification. TCRdb itself ran the PCR reads through MiXCR, one entry per CDR3 protein. Of about 320,000 distinct CDR3 sequences detected, under 25% appear once; the ten largest clones hold 0.65% to 0.95%. The source material was naive CD8+ T cells from blood, with Jurkat cell RNA spiked in. These receptors all come from a human donor in good health. Some libraries in this study had Jurkat cell RNA spiked in. CDR3s include the opening cysteine and the closing phenylalanine or tryptophan. The D gene is left open where the match is weak. Size tells how often a clone was seen (once, few, many) or the class of an expanded clone, and some rows leave it out.

abundance	v_gene	d_gene	j_gene	len	CDR3nt	CDR3aa
few	TRBV14	.	TRBJ2-1	13	TGTGCCAGCAGCCAAGATTTGTTGGGGGTGCAGTTCTTC	CASSQDLLGVQFF
.	TRBV29-1	TRBD1	TRBJ2-7	15	TGCAGCGCCGACGGGACAGGGGAAAAGGGCTACGAGCAGTACTTC	CSADGTGEKGYEQYF
many	TRBV6-6	.	TRBJ1-4	16	TGTGCCAGCAGGGACAAGCAACGTTCGGCTAATGAAAAACTGTTTTTT	CASRDKQRSANEKLFF
.	TRBV25-1	TRBD1	TRBJ2-7	13	TGTGCCAGCAGTGAGACAGGGGGCTTCGAGCAGTACTTC	CASSETGGFEQYF
many	TRBV27	TRBD1	TRBJ1-2	15	TGTGCCAGCAGTCTGGGACAGGGGCTTGTCGATGGCTACACCTTC	CASSLGQGLVDGYTF
.	TRBV2	TRBD1	TRBJ2-1	17	TGTGCCAGCAGTTTTTTTCGGACAGGGGGCTCCTGCAATGAGCAGTTCTTC	CASSFFRTGGSCNEQFF
few	TRBV29-1	.	TRBJ2-5	12	TGCAGCGTGAGGATTAGTCAAGAGACCCAGTACTTC	CSVRISQETQYF
many	TRBV25-1	TRBD1	TRBJ2-7	15	TGTGCCAGCAGTGATCCGGGACAGGGCTACAACGAGCAGTACTTC	CASSDPGQGYNEQYF
.	TRBV13	TRBD1	TRBJ2-1	15	TGTGCCAGCGGCTTAGGACAGGGGGCGCGCAATGAGCAGTTCTTC	CASGLGQGARNEQFF
once	TRBV11-2	.	TRBJ2-1	12	TGTGCCAGCAGCTCATCAAGCAATGGGCAGTTCTTC	CASSSSSNGQFF
.	TRBV9	.	TRBJ1-1	14	TGTGCCAGCAGCGTGGTCAGGACCAACACTGAAGCTTTCTTT	CASSVVRTNTEAFF
few	TRBV30	.	TRBJ2-1	13	TGTGCCTGGAGAGTGGGGGCGAGCAATGAGCAGTTCTTC	CAWRVGASNEQFF
many	TRBV4-1	.	TRBJ2-3	16	TGCGCCAGCAGCCAAGGAAGGGTCCCGATACGAGATACGCAGTATTTT	CASSQGRVPIRDTQYF
.	TRBV7-9	TRBD1	TRBJ1-6	16	TGTGCCAGCAGCTTATCTCTCAGGGGGCCTCATTCACCCCTCCACTTT	CASSLSLRGPHSPLHF
.	TRBV7-3	TRBD2	TRBJ2-1	15	TGTGCCAGCAGCTTAGCTCTAGCGGGAGTAAGTGAGCAGTTCTTC	CASSLALAGVSEQFF